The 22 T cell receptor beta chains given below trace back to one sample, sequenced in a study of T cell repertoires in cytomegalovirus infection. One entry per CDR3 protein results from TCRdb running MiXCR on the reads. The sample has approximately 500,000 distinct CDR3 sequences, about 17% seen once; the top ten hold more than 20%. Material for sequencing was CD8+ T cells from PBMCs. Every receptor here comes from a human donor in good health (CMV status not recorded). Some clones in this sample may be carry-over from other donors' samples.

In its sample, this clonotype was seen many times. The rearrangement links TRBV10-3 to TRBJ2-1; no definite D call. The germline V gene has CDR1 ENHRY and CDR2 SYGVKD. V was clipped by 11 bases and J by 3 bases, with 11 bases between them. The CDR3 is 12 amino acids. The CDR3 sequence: CASRGDYNEQFF. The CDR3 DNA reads TGTGCCTCCCGAGGCGACTACAATGAGCAGTTCTTC.

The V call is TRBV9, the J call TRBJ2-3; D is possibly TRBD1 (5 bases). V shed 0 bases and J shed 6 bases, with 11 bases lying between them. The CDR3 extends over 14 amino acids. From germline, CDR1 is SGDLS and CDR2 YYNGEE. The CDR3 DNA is TGTGCCAGCAGCGTAGAGGCACAGGAGGATACGCAGTATTTT. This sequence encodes CASSVEAQEDTQYF.

The CDR3 spells CASNRALLDTEAFF. The CDR3 DNA is TGTGCCAGCAATCGGGCCCTCCTTGACACTGAAGCTTTCTTT. V usage is TRBV28 and J usage is TRBJ1-1, with D uncertain. Trimming removed 7 bases at V and 3 bases at J, with 15 bases between. CDR1 is MDHEN and CDR2 is SYDVKM in the germline V gene. This CDR3 has 14 residues.

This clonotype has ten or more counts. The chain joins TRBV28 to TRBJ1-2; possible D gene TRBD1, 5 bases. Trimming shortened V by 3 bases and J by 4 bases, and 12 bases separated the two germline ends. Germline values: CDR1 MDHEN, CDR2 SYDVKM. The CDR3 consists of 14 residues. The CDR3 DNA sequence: TGTGCCAGCAGTTTTGCGGGGACGGTCTATGGCTACACCTTC. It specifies CASSFAGTVYGYTF.

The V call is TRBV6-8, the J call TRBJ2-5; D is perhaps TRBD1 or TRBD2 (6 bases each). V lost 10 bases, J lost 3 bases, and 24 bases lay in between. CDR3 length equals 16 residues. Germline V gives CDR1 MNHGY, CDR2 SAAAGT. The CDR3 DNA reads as TGTGCCACCCTAACGGGGGCCCCCTCCGAGAAAGAGACCCAGTACTTC. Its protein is CATLTGAPSEKETQYF.

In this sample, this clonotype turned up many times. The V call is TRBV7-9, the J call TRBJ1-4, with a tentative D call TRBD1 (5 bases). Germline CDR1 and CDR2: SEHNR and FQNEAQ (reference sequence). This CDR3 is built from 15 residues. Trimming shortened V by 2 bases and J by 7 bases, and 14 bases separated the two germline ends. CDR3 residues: CASSLSSGDFEKLFF. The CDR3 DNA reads TGTGCCAGCAGCTTATCATCGGGGGATTTTGAAAAACTGTTTTTT.

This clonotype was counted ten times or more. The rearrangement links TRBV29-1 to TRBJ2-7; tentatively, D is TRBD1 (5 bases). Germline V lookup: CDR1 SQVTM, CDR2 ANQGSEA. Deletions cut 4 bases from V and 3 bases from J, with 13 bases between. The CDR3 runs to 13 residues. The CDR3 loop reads CSVVVDTFYEQYF. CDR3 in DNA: TGCAGCGTTGTGGTGGACACCTTCTACGAGCAGTACTTC.

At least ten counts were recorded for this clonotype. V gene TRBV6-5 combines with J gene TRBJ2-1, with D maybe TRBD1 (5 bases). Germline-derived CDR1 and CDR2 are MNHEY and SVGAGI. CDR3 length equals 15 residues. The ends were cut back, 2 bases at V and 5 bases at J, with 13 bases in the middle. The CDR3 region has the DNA TGTGCCAGCAGTTACCAGACAGAGGTGGACAATGAGCAGTTCTTC. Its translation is CASSYQTEVDNEQFF.

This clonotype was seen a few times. This CDR3 is CASSFEGGTYEQYF. In nucleotides, the CDR3 is TGTGCCAGCAGCTTTGAGGGAGGTACCTACGAGCAGTACTTC. This chain links TRBV5-6 with TRBJ2-7, with D possibly being TRBD2 (6 bases). This CDR3 has 14 residues. V was shortened by 2 bases and J by 2 bases, with 11 bases between the two germline ends. Looked up from germline, CDR1 is SGHDT and CDR2 is YYEEEE.

The chain's CDR3 is CSARVRQGSPGELFF. CDR3 sequence (DNA): TGCAGTGCTAGAGTGAGGCAGGGTAGCCCCGGGGAGCTGTTTTTT. The rearrangement links TRBV20-1 to TRBJ2-2; TRBD1 might be the D (5 bases). This CDR3 is built from 15 residues. The germline V gene has CDR1 DFQATT and CDR2 SNEGSKA (reference sequence). V shed 1 base and J shed 6 bases, with 15 bases lying between them.

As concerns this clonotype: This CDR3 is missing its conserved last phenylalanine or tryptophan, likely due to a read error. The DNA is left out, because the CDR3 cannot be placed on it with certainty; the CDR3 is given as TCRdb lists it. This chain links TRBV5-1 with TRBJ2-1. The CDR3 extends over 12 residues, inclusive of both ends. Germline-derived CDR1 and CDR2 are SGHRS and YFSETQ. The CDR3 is CASSLVGTERFI.

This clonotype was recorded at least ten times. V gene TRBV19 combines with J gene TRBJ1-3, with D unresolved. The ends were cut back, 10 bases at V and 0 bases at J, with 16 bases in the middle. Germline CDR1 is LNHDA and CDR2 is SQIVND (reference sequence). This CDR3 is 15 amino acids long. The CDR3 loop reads CATVMDASSGNTIYF. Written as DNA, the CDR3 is TGTGCCACCGTTATGGACGCCAGCTCTGGAAACACCATATATTTT.

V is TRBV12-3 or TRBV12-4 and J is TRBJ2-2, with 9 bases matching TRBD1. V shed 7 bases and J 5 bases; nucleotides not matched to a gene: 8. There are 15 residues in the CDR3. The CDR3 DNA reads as TGTGCCAGCATCCCACAGGGGGCGCAGACCGGGGAGCTGTTTTTT. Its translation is CASIPQGAQTGELFF.

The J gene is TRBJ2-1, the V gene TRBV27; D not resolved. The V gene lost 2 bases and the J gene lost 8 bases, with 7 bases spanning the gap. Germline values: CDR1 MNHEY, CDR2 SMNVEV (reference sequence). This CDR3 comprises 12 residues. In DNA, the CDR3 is TGTGCCAGCAGTTTAGGTCCGCATGAGCAGTTCTTC. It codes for CASSLGPHEQFF.

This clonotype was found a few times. CDR3 in amino acids: CASIYRDSNYNEQFF. The CDR3 DNA sequence: TGTGCCAGCATCTACCGGGACTCAAACTACAATGAGCAGTTCTTC. The chain recombines TRBV7-9 with TRBJ2-1; D is possibly TRBD2 (6 bases). V was pared by 7 bases and J by 3 bases, with 16 bases between. The CDR3 has 15 amino acids. The germline CDR1 and CDR2 sequences are SEHNR and FQNEAQ (reference sequence).

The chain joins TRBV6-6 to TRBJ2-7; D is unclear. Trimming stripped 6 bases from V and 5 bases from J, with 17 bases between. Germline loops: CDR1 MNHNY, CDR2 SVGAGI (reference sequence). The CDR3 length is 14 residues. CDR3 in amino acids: CASSRDTKSHEQYF. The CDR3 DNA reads TGTGCCAGCAGCCGAGACACAAAATCACACGAGCAGTACTTC.

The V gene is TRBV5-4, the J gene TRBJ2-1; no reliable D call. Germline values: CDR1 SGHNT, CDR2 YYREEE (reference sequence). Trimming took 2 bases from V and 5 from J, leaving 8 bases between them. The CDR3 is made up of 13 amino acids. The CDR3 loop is CASSFTENNEQFF. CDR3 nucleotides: TGTGCCAGCAGCTTCACGGAGAACAATGAGCAGTTCTTC.

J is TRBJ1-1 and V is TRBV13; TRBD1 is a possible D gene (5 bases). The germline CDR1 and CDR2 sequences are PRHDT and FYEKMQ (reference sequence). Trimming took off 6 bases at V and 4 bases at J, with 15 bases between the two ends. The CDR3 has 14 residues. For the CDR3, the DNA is TGTGCCAGCAGGTTTCCCGCAAGGGGCACTGAAGCTTTCTTT. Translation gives CASRFPARGTEAFF.

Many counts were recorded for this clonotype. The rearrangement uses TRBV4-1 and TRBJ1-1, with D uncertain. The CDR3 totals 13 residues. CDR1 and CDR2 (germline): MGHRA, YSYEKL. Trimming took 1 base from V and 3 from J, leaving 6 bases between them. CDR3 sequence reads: CASSQGPYTEAFF. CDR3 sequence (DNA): TGCGCCAGCAGCCAAGGCCCTTACACTGAAGCTTTCTTT.

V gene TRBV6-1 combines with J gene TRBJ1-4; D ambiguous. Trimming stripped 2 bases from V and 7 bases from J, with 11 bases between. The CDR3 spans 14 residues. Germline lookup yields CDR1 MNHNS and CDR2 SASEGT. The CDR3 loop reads CASSERRCFEKLFF. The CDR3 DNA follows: TGTGCCAGCAGTGAAAGAAGGTGTTTTGAAAAACTGTTTTTT.

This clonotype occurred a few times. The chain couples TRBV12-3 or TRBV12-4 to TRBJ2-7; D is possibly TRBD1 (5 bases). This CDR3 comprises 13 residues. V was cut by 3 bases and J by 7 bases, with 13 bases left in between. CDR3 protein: CASSFPGSLEQYF. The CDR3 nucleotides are TGTGCCAGCAGTTTCCCAGGGTCCTTGGAGCAGTACTTC.

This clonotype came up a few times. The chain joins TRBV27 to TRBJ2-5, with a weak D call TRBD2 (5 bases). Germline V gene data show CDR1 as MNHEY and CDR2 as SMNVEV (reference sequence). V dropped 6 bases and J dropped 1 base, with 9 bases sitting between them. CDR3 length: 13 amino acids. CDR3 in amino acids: CASSWTGQETQYF. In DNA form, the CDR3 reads TGTGCCAGCAGCTGGACTGGCCAAGAGACCCAGTACTTC.